This T cell receptor beta chain was captured by sequencing in a study of identical twins. After template switching added a universal primer site, the resulting cDNA carried unique molecular identifiers. TCRdb used MiXCR to reprocess the 5' RACE reads, holding one entry per CDR3 protein. The sample includes about 470,000 distinct CDR3 sequences, roughly 24% of them seen just once. Trimming pared 11 bases from V and 2 bases from J, leaving 9 bases between. CDR1 and CDR2 (germline): SGHAT, FQNNGV. CDR3 length equals 11 residues. These records were also assigned to another study, of T cells expressing NK-cell markers.

The sequenced sample consisted of CD4+ T cells sorted from blood. The chain uses TRBV11-2 and TRBJ2-5; no clear D. The sequence was collected from a woman aged 18-35 years in good health. The CDR3 protein is CACRKQETQYF. In DNA form, the CDR3 reads TGTGCCTGCCGAAAACAAGAGACCCAGTACTTC.